This T cell receptor (beta chain) originates from a study of shared clonotypes between healthy human individuals. CDR3 length: 14 residues. Trimming left V 0 bases short and J 2 bases short, with 10 bases between. Germline-derived CDR1 and CDR2 are GTSNPN and SVGIG (reference sequence). This clone turned up a few times. Its antigen is unknown. The protocol was immunoSEQ multiplex PCR, while the TCRdb copy is restricted to in-frame clones and leaves out a portion. The sample has around 430,000 clones, roughly 77% seen once. Study observations and caveats: Since donors were few, the genetic and exposure-history diversity represented was limited.

The V gene is TRBV30, the J gene TRBJ1-2; no definite D call. This clonotype originated in a middle-aged woman in good health. Some clones in this sample may be carry-over from other donors' samples. The sequencing input was PBMCs. The DNA for the CDR3 is TGTGCCTGGAGTGTATCCATCCTAAACTATGGCTACACCTTC. As protein: CAWSVSILNYGYTF.